This record looks at one T cell receptor (beta chain) sequence and its context. There are 13 residues in the CDR3. Germline CDR1 and CDR2: MDHEN and SYDVKM. V lost 4 bases and J 3 bases, leaving 9 bases between the germline ends. Original processing notes: Amplification of reference gene primers provided the estimated nucleated cell counts. Produced via immunoSEQ multiplex PCR; TCRdb's table is partial and in-frame only. V and J calls and clone size are copied from that table; D and trimming were computed from the DNA. The sample includes just over 200,000 clones, around three quarters of them seen just once. These data belong to a study of blood T cell repertoires in COVID-19. Study context: COVID-19 samples, acute and convalescent, were from the United States, Italy and Spain. Nucleic acid was either cDNA or gDNA, and it came from T cells, B-cell-depleted T cells, or PBMCs.

The clonotype comes from a woman in her 70s with acute or convalescent COVID-19. This rearrangement joins TRBV28 to TRBJ1-2, with a weak D call TRBD1 (5 bases). The sample comprised peripheral blood. DNA of the CDR3: TGTGCCAGCAGTTCACGGGGGTACTATGGCTACACCTTC. It specifies CASSSRGYYGYTF.